These 23 T cell receptor beta chains share one sample of origin, sequenced in a study of blood T cell repertoires in COVID-19. Method: immunoSEQ multiplex PCR; TCRdb's copy keeps in-frame clones and lacks some. The table has approximately 96,000 clones, over 85% seen once. Sequencing was done on a sample of peripheral blood. These receptors were collected from a human donor with COVID-19, enrolled during active disease. The donor label of this sample is uncertain.

V gene TRBV5-1 combines with J gene TRBJ1-4, with D possibly being TRBD1 (6 bases). The CDR3 contains 16 residues. The germline V and J ends were trimmed by 3 bases and 3 bases, with 15 bases remaining between them. Germline V CDR1 and CDR2: SGHRS, YFSETQ. CDR3 in amino acids: CASSWGLNRANEKLFF. In DNA form, the CDR3 reads TGCGCCAGCAGCTGGGGGCTGAATCGGGCTAATGAAAAACTGTTTTTT.

The J gene is TRBJ1-5, the V gene TRBV7-8, with a tentative D call TRBD1 (5 bases). CDR1 is SGHVS, CDR2 FQNEAQ, per germline. The V and J ends lost 2 bases and 5 bases respectively, with 16 bases between them. The CDR3 is 16 residues long. The CDR3 region has the DNA TGTGCCAGCAGCTTATATAACTCTGGGGGGGATCAGCCCCAGCATTTT. It yields the protein CASSLYNSGGDQPQHF.

The chain links TRBV5-4 to TRBJ1-2, with TRBD1 matching 8 bases. CDR3 length equals 16 residues. Germline V CDR1 and CDR2: SGHNT, YYREEE (reference sequence). V was clipped by 1 base and J by 2 bases; unmatched bases: 7. CDR3 sequence: CASSLPGQGVNYGYTF. CDR3 in DNA: TGTGCCAGCAGCTTGCCTGGACAGGGTGTAAACTATGGCTACACCTTC.

This sequence joins TRBV10-3 and TRBJ2-5, with 10 nucleotides matching TRBD1. V lost 4 bases to trimming and J lost 0 bases; unmatched junction nucleotides: 2. The length of the CDR3 is 15 residues. Per germline, CDR1 ENHRY and CDR2 SYGVKD. The CDR3 spells CAISVGTGDQETQYF. As DNA, the CDR3 is TGTGCCATCAGTGTAGGGACAGGGGACCAAGAGACCCAGTACTTC.

The V and J genes are TRBV7-9 and TRBJ2-7, with D unclear. Germline V gives CDR1 SEHNR, CDR2 FQNEAQ (reference sequence). V was clipped by 5 bases and J by 0 bases, with 11 bases between them. The CDR3 has 14 amino acids. The DNA for the CDR3 is TGTGCCAGCAGCCTAACCGAGAGCTCCTACGAGCAGTACTTC. Its translation: CASSLTESSYEQYF.

The rearrangement links TRBV28 to TRBJ2-2; 7 bases are a match to TRBD1. V was pared by 7 bases and J by 4 bases, with 9 bases of the junction left unmatched. This CDR3 has 15 amino acids. CDR1 is MDHEN, CDR2 SYDVKM, per germline. The CDR3 spells CASTPGAGGTGELFF. The DNA of the CDR3 is TGTGCCAGCACTCCTGGGGCAGGGGGCACCGGGGAGCTGTTTTTT.

The chain uses TRBV5-4 and TRBJ1-6, with D hard to call. The length of the CDR3 is 16 residues. Trimming removed 0 bases at V and 0 bases at J, with 7 bases between. Per germline, CDR1 SGHNT and CDR2 YYREEE (reference sequence). CDR3 in amino acids: CASSLGPSSYNSPLHF. CDR3 nucleotide sequence: TGTGCCAGCAGCTTGGGGCCCAGCTCCTATAATTCACCCCTCCACTTT.

The rearrangement uses TRBV12-3 or TRBV12-4 and TRBJ1-2; D perhaps matches TRBD1 (6 bases). Trimming removed 4 bases at V and 12 bases at J, with 15 bases between. The CDR3 is 12 residues long. For the CDR3, the DNA is TGTGCCAGCAGTTGGCAGGGGATGGGGGACACCTTC. Translating it yields CASSWQGMGDTF.

In this sample, this clone turned up once. V gene TRBV19 combines with J gene TRBJ2-7; 12 nucleotides match TRBD2. The CDR3 is 15 amino acids. Trimming cost V 4 bases and J 4 bases; bases outside gene matches: 5. Germline CDR1 LNHDA, CDR2 SQIVND (reference sequence). DNA of the CDR3: TGTGCCAGTAGTACCCTAGCGGGGGGGCCGTACGAGCAGTACTTC. As protein: CASSTLAGGPYEQYF. The full variable domain, rest sourced from reference TRBV19 and TRBJ2-7, is DGGITQSPKYLFRKEGQNVTLSCEQNLNHDAMYWYRQDPGQGLRLIYYSQIVNDFQKGDIAEGYSVSREKKESFPLTVTSAQKNPTAFYLCASSTLAGGPYEQYFGPGTRLTVT.

The chain recombines TRBV3-1 (or the pseudogene TRBV3-2) with TRBJ1-2; possible D gene TRBD1, 6 bases. CDR1 and CDR2 (germline): LGHDT, YNNKEL (reference sequence). The CDR3 is made up of 13 amino acids. V gave up 1 base and J gave up 7 bases, with 10 bases separating them. CDR3 in amino acids: CASSQGAGAGYTF. For the CDR3, the DNA is TGTGCCAGCAGCCAAGGCGCAGGGGCTGGCTACACCTTC.

The J gene is TRBJ1-3, the V gene TRBV25-1, with unresolved D. Germline V gene data show CDR1 as MGHDK and CDR2 as SYGVNS. The V end was cut by 1 base, the J end by 0 bases, with 10 bases between. This CDR3 region has 16 residues. The CDR3 here is CASSESRSGSGNTIYF. The CDR3 nucleotides read TGTGCCAGCAGTGAATCTCGGTCGGGCTCTGGAAACACCATATATTTT.

This clone was counted only a few times. V usage is TRBV18 and J usage is TRBJ1-1; no clear D gene. There are 16 residues in the CDR3. The V and J ends lost 1 base and 5 bases respectively, with 17 bases between them. Germline V gene lookup returns CDR1 KGHSH and CDR2 LQKENI. CDR3 sequence reads: CASSPRAAEGWTEAFF. The DNA of the CDR3 is TGTGCCAGCTCACCACGGGCGGCGGAGGGTTGGACTGAAGCTTTCTTT.

The genes are TRBV5-4 and TRBJ1-5; D gene unclear. This CDR3 has 14 amino acids. Germline assignment: CDR1 SGHNT and CDR2 YYREEE (reference sequence). The germline V and J ends were trimmed by 2 bases and 2 bases, with 8 bases remaining between them. Written as DNA, the CDR3 is TGTGCCAGCAGCTTTGGGGAGGGCAATCAGCCCCAGCATTTT. Translating gives CASSFGEGNQPQHF. The whole variable domain, filled in from reference TRBV5-4 and TRBJ1-5, reads ETGVTQSPTHLIKTRGQQVTLRCSSQSGHNTVSWYQQALGQGPQFIFQYYREEENGRGNFPPRFSGLQFPNYSSELNVNALELDDSALYLCASSFGEGNQPQHFGDGTRLSIL.

The rearrangement links TRBV6-5 to TRBJ2-7, with a tentative D call TRBD1 (5 bases). Germline CDR1 and CDR2: MNHEY and SVGAGI. CDR3 size: 13 residues. V lost 6 bases to trimming and J lost 4 bases, with 13 bases between them. CDR3 residues: CASRVLQGYEQYF. As DNA, the CDR3 is TGTGCCAGCAGGGTATTGCAGGGTTACGAGCAGTACTTC.

This clone was seen only a few times. The genes are TRBV25-1 and TRBJ1-5, with a tentative D call TRBD1 (6 bases). CDR1 and CDR2 from the germline V gene are MGHDK and SYGVNS. Trimming took 6 bases from V and 0 from J, leaving 12 bases between them. CDR3 length equals 15 residues. The CDR3 DNA reads TGTGCCAGCAGCGACAACAGGGATAGCAATCAGCCCCAGCATTTT. This sequence encodes CASSDNRDSNQPQHF. The full variable domain, its missing parts supplied by reference TRBV25-1 and TRBJ1-5, is EADIYQTPRYLVIGTGKKITLECSQTMGHDKMYWYQQDPGMELHLIHYSYGVNSTEKGDLSSESTVSRIRTEHFPLTLESARPSHTSQYLCASSDNRDSNQPQHFGDGTRLSIL.

This clone occurred a few times. The rearrangement joins TRBV7-2 to TRBJ2-7, with a tentative D call TRBD2 (6 bases). Trimming cost V 1 base and J 1 base, with 14 bases left between them. The CDR3 loop spans 16 amino acids. Germline CDR1 reads SGHTA; CDR2 reads FQGNSA. CDR3 coding DNA: TGTGCCAGCAGCTTAGTTGGGGGACTCACATCCTACGAGCAGTACTTC. Protein sequence: CASSLVGGLTSYEQYF.

The chain uses TRBV19 and TRBJ1-2, with TRBD1 identical over 9 bases. This CDR3 has 13 residues. The germline V gene has CDR1 LNHDA and CDR2 SQIVND (reference sequence). The J segment lost 5 bases and the V segment lost 7 bases, leaving 5 bases of the junction unmatched. In DNA, the CDR3 is TGTGCCAGTAAGGGGACAGGGCTATATGGCTACACCTTC. This gives the protein CASKGTGLYGYTF.

The chain couples TRBV10-3 to TRBJ2-2; weak D call: TRBD2 (5 bases). Per the germline V gene, CDR1 is ENHRY and CDR2 is SYGVKD. CDR3 length equals 11 residues. Trimming cost V 8 bases and J 5 bases, with 6 bases left between them. The CDR3 nucleotides read TGTGCCATCCGGGAAACCGGGGAGCTGTTTTTT. Translation: CAIRETGELFF.

The chain couples TRBV4-2 to TRBJ2-7, with 10 bases aligning to TRBD1. CDR1 is LGHNA, CDR2 YNFKEQ, per germline. V shed 4 bases, J shed 4 bases, and the junction held 4 bases outside the gene matches. CDR3 length: 14 amino acids. CDR3 amino acids: CASSLRDRGYEQYF. CDR3 in DNA: TGTGCCAGCAGCCTCCGGGACAGGGGATACGAGCAGTACTTC.

This clone has a single count. The junction does not match germline at one end; this may be a read error. The chain employs TRBV7-7 and TRBJ2-5, with TRBD2 as a possible D gene (6 bases). The CDR3 covers 16 residues. The germline gives CDR1 SSHAT, CDR2 FNYEAQ (reference sequence). Written as DNA, the CDR3 is TGTGCTAGCAGCTTAGCTGGGACGCCCCGGGGGGAGACCCAGTACTTC. Translation: CASSLAGTPRGETQYF.

The chain recombines TRBV5-6 with TRBJ2-2, with unresolved D. Trimming stripped 0 bases from V and 7 bases from J, with 10 bases between. The length of the CDR3 is 14 residues. Germline lookup yields CDR1 SGHDT and CDR2 YYEEEE. The CDR3 region has the DNA TGTGCCAGCAGCTTGGCTTATCGGTTCGGGGAGCTGTTTTTT. Its translation: CASSLAYRFGELFF. Together with reference TRBV5-6 and TRBJ2-2, the CDR3 gives the full variable domain: DAGVTQSPTHLIKTRGQQVTLRCSPKSGHDTVSWYQQALGQGPQFIFQYYEEEERQRGNFPDRFSGHQFPNYSSELNVNALLLGDSALYLCASSLAYRFGELFFGEGSRLTVL.

CDR3 sequence (DNA): TGTGCCAGTAGTATCCGGGGATTGTCCTACGAGCAGTACTTC. Amino acid sequence: CASSIRGLSYEQYF. The J gene is TRBJ2-7, the V gene TRBV19; tentative D call: TRBD2 (5 bases). V lost 3 bases and J 1 base, leaving 10 bases between the germline ends. The CDR3 totals 14 residues. Per germline, CDR1 LNHDA and CDR2 SQIVND (reference sequence).

V usage is TRBV2 and J usage is TRBJ2-5, with 9 nucleotides matching TRBD1. CDR1 is SNHLY and CDR2 is FYNNEI in the germline V gene. This CDR3 region has 15 residues. V was pared by 5 bases and J by 5 bases, with 9 bases of the junction left unmatched. The CDR3 region is CASSIRTGAGETQYF. The CDR3 nucleotides read TGTGCCAGCAGTATACGGACAGGGGCAGGGGAGACCCAGTACTTC.